Below are 4 T cell receptor beta chains sequenced from a single sample in a study of blood T cell repertoires in COVID-19 (dated by TCRdb to 2019 to 2021). Library construction relied on the immunoSEQ multiplex PCR assay. The clones in this table, taken by TCRdb from immuneACCESS, are in-frame only. Not every clone is retained; where verified, under half of the shortfall comes from an unresolved V gene, and the cause of the rest is unknown. For this sample the table gives around 120,000 clones, of which about 90% were detected only once. Roughly 30% of the sample comes from the top ten. Sequencing was performed on peripheral blood. Source of these receptors: a woman aged 70-85 years with acute or convalescent COVID-19.

The chain is built from TRBV19 and TRBJ1-1; no firm D call. This CDR3 region has 12 residues. The germline V gene encodes CDR1 LNHDA and CDR2 SQIVND (reference sequence). V was cut by 4 bases and J by 4 bases, with 7 bases left in between. The CDR3 DNA sequence: TGTGCCAGTAGTACGCGGGGCACTGAAGCTTTCTTT. Its protein product is CASSTRGTEAFF. Full variable domain (remainder filled in from reference TRBV19 and TRBJ1-1): DGGITQSPKYLFRKEGQNVTLSCEQNLNHDAMYWYRQDPGQGLRLIYYSQIVNDFQKGDIAEGYSVSREKKESFPLTVTSAQKNPTAFYLCASSTRGTEAFFGQGTRLTVV.

As DNA, the CDR3 is TGTGCCAGCTCATACGGACAGGAAAGCAATCAGCCCCAGCATTTT. This encodes CASSYGQESNQPQHF. This chain joins TRBV18 and TRBJ1-5, with 7 bases matching TRBD1. The CDR3 is 15 residues long. CDR1 is KGHSH, CDR2 LQKENI, per germline. With 5 bases clipped from V and 1 base from J, the junction kept 5 bases outside the gene matches.

The chain joins TRBV7-9 to TRBJ1-1; maybe TRBD1 (5 bases). CDR1 and CDR2 from the germline V gene are SEHNR and FQNEAQ (reference sequence). CDR3 length: 15 residues. Trimming shortened V by 1 base and J by 0 bases, and 9 bases separated the two germline ends. The CDR3 DNA sequence: TGTGCCAGCAGCTTAGTTGGGGCATTGAACACTGAAGCTTTCTTT. This codes for CASSLVGALNTEAFF.

This clone was observed a handful of times. V and J are TRBV5-1 and TRBJ1-6; TRBD1 might be the D (6 bases). CDR1 SGHRS and CDR2 YFSETQ come from the germline V gene. The CDR3 spans 15 residues. V lost 3 bases and J lost 6, with 13 bases in between. CDR3 DNA sequence: TGCGCCAGCAGCTCGACGACAGGTTTTAATTCACCCCTCCACTTT. Amino acid sequence: CASSSTTGFNSPLHF.